The entry below describes one TCR beta chain. Its antigen is undetermined. Data came from immunoSEQ multiplex PCR; TCRdb stores just in-frame clones and leaves some out. Of roughly 34,000 clones listed, under 90% were seen once; the top ten hold roughly 1.2%. This entry comes from a study of T cells in narcolepsy. Study-wide points: Autoreactive clone sequences were missing from some blood memory CD4+ repertoires.

The length of the CDR3 is 14 residues. V lost 10 bases and J lost 5, with 17 bases in between. Germline V gene lookup returns CDR1 ENHRY and CDR2 SYGVKD. This chain links TRBV10-3 with TRBJ2-2; possible D gene TRBD2, 7 bases. What was sequenced was CD45RA- memory CD4+ T cells from PBMCs. The origin of this receptor is a human donor with narcolepsy. The CDR3 is CATTRGGRTGELFF. The CDR3 DNA sequence: TGTGCCACGACGAGGGGGGGGCGGACCGGGGAGCTGTTTTTT.